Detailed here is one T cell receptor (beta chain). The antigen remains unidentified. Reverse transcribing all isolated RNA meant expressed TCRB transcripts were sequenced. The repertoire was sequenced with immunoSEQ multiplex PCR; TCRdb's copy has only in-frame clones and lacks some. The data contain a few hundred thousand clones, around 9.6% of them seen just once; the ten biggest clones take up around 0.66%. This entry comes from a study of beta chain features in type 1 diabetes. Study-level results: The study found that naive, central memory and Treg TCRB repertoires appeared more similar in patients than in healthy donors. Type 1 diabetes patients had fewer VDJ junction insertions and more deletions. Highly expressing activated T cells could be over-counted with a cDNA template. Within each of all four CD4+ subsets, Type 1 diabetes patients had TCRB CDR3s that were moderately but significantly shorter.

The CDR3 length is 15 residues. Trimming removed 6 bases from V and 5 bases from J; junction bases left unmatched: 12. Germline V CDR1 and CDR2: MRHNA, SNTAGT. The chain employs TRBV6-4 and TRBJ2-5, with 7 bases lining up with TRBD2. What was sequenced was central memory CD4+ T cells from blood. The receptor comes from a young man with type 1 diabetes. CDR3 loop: CASREGAAGSETQYF. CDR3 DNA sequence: TGTGCCAGCAGGGAGGGAGCAGCGGGGTCGGAGACCCAGTACTTC.